The clone carrying this TCR beta chain appeared many times. One junction end disagrees with the germline gene, perhaps due to a read error. TCR alpha and beta CDR3 regions were amplified from RNA using iRepertoire nested multiplex PCR. MiXCR, applied by TCRdb to the multiplex PCR reads, yields one record per CDR3 protein. Here the sample spans some 10,000 distinct CDR3 sequences, 50% to 65% being singletons. This specimen comes from a study of glioma-infiltrating T cells. The CDR3 covers 15 residues. Germline lookup yields CDR1 LGHDT and CDR2 YNNKEL (reference sequence). The sequence came from a human donor with low-grade glioma or glioblastoma, undergoing nonglioma brain surgery, or in good health (not recorded which). The chain combines TRBV3-1 with TRBJ1-1, with no clear D. Sequenced sample: glioma tissue, nonneoplastic brain tissue, or PBMCs (not recorded which). The CDR3 spells CAISQVGYSNTEAFF. The CDR3 DNA is TGTGCCATCAGCCAAGTGGGGTACAGCAACACTGAAGCTTTCTTT.